These 14 T cell receptor beta chains were all obtained from the same sample, sequenced in a study of early T cells in non-severe SARS-CoV-2 infection. TCRdb passed the 5' RACE reads through MiXCR, listing each CDR3 protein once. This sample has around 94,000 distinct CDR3 sequences; roughly 14% occur once, and the top ten carry over 5%. The sequenced sample consisted of whole blood. All receptors come from an adult who was a healthcare worker with PCR-confirmed SARS-CoV-2 infection or an uninfected control (not recorded which).

The V and J genes are TRBV12-3 or TRBV12-4 and TRBJ1-3, with D uncertain. This CDR3 contains 14 residues. V lost 3 bases to trimming and J lost 0 bases, with 6 bases between them. CDR3 DNA sequence: TGTGCCAGCAGTTTGAGTGGCTCTGGAAACACCATATATTTT. It specifies CASSLSGSGNTIYF.

With respect to this clonotype: This may be a read error, as it is one base from a much larger clone. The genes are TRBV7-9 and TRBJ2-5; D remains unclear. V lost 0 bases to trimming and J lost 7 bases, with 15 bases between them. Germline V gene lookup returns CDR1 SEHNR and CDR2 FQNEAQ (reference sequence). The CDR3 contains 15 residues. The CDR3 bases are TGTGCCAGCAGCTTAGCGGAGCTGGTTAAAGGGACCCAGTACTTC. Translated: CASSLAELVKGTQYF.

The table lists this clonotype with many counts. The chain has TRBV6-2 or TRBV6-3 and TRBJ2-7; 8 bases align to TRBD2. V dropped 2 bases and J dropped 3; count of bases not matched to a gene: 12. The germline V gene has CDR1 MNHEY and CDR2 SVGEGT. The CDR3 length is 17 residues. CDR3 in DNA: TGTGCCAGCAGTTACATTCTGCGGGGGGCTCCTTACTACGAGCAGTACTTC. Translating it yields CASSYILRGAPYYEQYF.

This clonotype has ten or more counts. The chain combines TRBV21-1 with TRBJ1-1. TRBV21-1 is noted as a pseudogene. CDR3 length: 12 amino acids. CDR3 region: CASSKEATEAFF. The CDR3, as DNA: TGTGCCAGCAGCAAAGAGGCCACTGAAGCTTTCTTT.

This clonotype was detected a few times. The chain employs TRBV10-3 and TRBJ2-7; D is ambiguous. The ends were cut back, 6 bases at V and 0 bases at J, with 12 bases in the middle. The length of the CDR3 is 14 residues. The germline V gene has CDR1 ENHRY and CDR2 SYGVKD. CDR3 in DNA: TGTGCCATCAGGGACGGATTAATCTCCTACGAGCAGTACTTC. Its protein is CAIRDGLISYEQYF.

The genes are TRBV20-1 and TRBJ2-3; no clear D gene. The CDR3 has 13 amino acids. V gave up 7 bases and J gave up 0 bases, with 11 bases separating them. CDR1 is DFQATT and CDR2 is SNEGSKA in the germline V gene (reference sequence). DNA for the CDR3: TGCAGTGGGACCCCCCGGAGCACAGATACGCAGTATTTT. The encoded protein is CSGTPRSTDTQYF.

Ten or more counts support this clonotype. This chain uses TRBV18 with TRBJ1-2; D gene ambiguous. Deletions cut 0 bases from V and 7 bases from J, with 9 bases between. This CDR3 is built from 13 residues. Germline values: CDR1 KGHSH, CDR2 LQKENI. Here the CDR3 DNA reads TGTGCCAGCTCACCACCGCTTCTAGCTGGCTACACCTTC. Translation: CASSPPLLAGYTF.

This clonotype was found many times. The chain links TRBV7-8 to TRBJ2-5; 7 bases line up with TRBD2. In germline, CDR1 is SGHVS, CDR2 FQNEAQ. V lost 5 bases to trimming and J lost 5 bases; unmatched junction nucleotides: 8. This CDR3 has 14 residues. The CDR3 reads CASSARRESETQYF. Here the CDR3 DNA reads TGTGCCAGCAGCGCCCGGCGGGAGTCGGAGACCCAGTACTTC.

This clonotype has ten or more counts. The chain recombines TRBV10-2 with TRBJ2-5; TRBD1 aligns across 7 bases. Germline assignment: CDR1 WSHSY and CDR2 SAAADI. The CDR3 consists of 13 residues. The V gene end was trimmed by 6 bases and the J gene end by 2 bases; junction bases not matched to a gene: 3. CDR3: CASSGQAQETQYF. The CDR3, as DNA: TGCGCCAGCAGCGGACAGGCACAAGAGACCCAGTACTTC.

This clonotype appeared a few times. As DNA, the CDR3 is TGTGCCAGCAGTCCCCCCGGGCCTTCAGAGACCCAGTACTTC. It codes for CASSPPGPSETQYF. This chain joins TRBV28 and TRBJ2-5; D remains unclear. Germline V gene lookup returns CDR1 MDHEN and CDR2 SYDVKM. The ends were cut back, 5 bases at V and 4 bases at J, with 14 bases in the middle. The CDR3 runs to 14 residues.

With regard to this clonotype: This clone may be a read error of a much larger clone one base away. The chain employs TRBV3-1 and TRBJ2-7, with a weak D call TRBD2 (6 bases). CDR1 and CDR2 (germline): LGHDT, YNNKEL (reference sequence). The CDR3 contains 15 residues. CDR3 loop: CANSQDRRDFYEQYF. CDR3 DNA sequence: TGTGCCAACAGCCAAGATCGGCGGGACTTCTACGAGCAGTACTTC.

This clonotype was found a few times. The chain is built from TRBV5-1 and TRBJ1-2; D is ambiguous. The CDR3 totals 15 residues. Trimming removed 2 bases from V and 4 bases from J, with 15 bases in between. Germline CDR1 is SGHRS and CDR2 is YFSETQ. The DNA for the CDR3 is TGCGCCAGCAGCTTAGACACCAGTCCCCTCTATGGCTACACCTTC. It yields the protein CASSLDTSPLYGYTF.

This clonotype was counted many times. V is TRBV20-1 and J is TRBJ2-3, with D perhaps given as TRBD1 or TRBD2 (5 bases each). V lost 6 bases, J lost 3 bases, and 16 bases lay in between. In germline, CDR1 is DFQATT, CDR2 SNEGSKA (reference sequence). This CDR3 is built from 14 residues. The CDR3 sequence is CSADRDGGTDTQYF. The DNA for the CDR3 is TGCAGTGCGGACCGGGACGGAGGAACAGATACGCAGTATTTT.

V and J are TRBV4-1 and TRBJ2-7; D remains unclear. V was trimmed by 0 bases and J by 3 bases, leaving 9 bases between them. Germline CDR1 and CDR2: MGHRA and YSYEKL. CDR3 size: 14 residues. Written as DNA, the CDR3 is TGCGCCAGCAGCCAAGATACCCATAACTACGAGCAGTACTTC. It codes for CASSQDTHNYEQYF.